The rows below give T cell receptor beta chains drawn from one sample of a study of early T cells in non-severe SARS-CoV-2 infection. TCRdb passed the 5' RACE reads through MiXCR, listing each CDR3 protein once. The sample shows about 56,000 distinct CDR3 sequences, 10% of them seen only once. Sequences were obtained from whole blood. The receptors were gathered from an adult who was a healthcare worker with PCR-confirmed SARS-CoV-2 infection or an uninfected control (not recorded which). Both conserved end residues are part of each CDR3.

CDR3aa	v_gene	j_gene
CASSLVGNTGELFF	TRBV7-9	TRBJ2-2
CASSQKGSGGNEQFF	TRBV7-3	TRBJ2-1
CAIRTGARDTGELFF	TRBV10-3	TRBJ2-2
CASSRAGFSNGELFF	TRBV5-4	TRBJ2-2
CSAIYRATDTQYF	TRBV20-1	TRBJ2-3
CASSNFQETQYF	TRBV6-6	TRBJ2-5
CASSQVIGVAGGTDTQYF	TRBV4-1	TRBJ2-3
CASSYSSGRAAGNEQFF	TRBV6-2/TRBV6-3	TRBJ2-1
CATSDPQGGETQYF	TRBV24-1	TRBJ2-5
CASSPDRHNEQFF	TRBV5-4	TRBJ2-1
CASSAWGDEETQYF	TRBV6-5	TRBJ2-5
CASSLVNPAGGPASTDTQYF	TRBV7-8	TRBJ2-3
CASSLDKGGSPLHF	TRBV11-2	TRBJ1-6
CASSLKSGQGTEAFF	TRBV7-9	TRBJ1-1
CACSTPNWGTDTQYF	TRBV6-6	TRBJ2-3
CASSQVTDYGYTF	TRBV3-1	TRBJ1-2
CSGTSGFGEQFF	TRBV29-1	TRBJ2-1
CAIKSWQGPPEQYF	TRBV10-3	TRBJ2-7
CASSRGNSPLHF	TRBV7-9	TRBJ1-6
CASSLERAGQPQHF	TRBV7-2	TRBJ1-5
CASSLVGAEAFF	TRBV4-1	TRBJ1-1
CASSSRVGLLETFF	TRBV5-4	TRBJ2-1
CASSFDTGELFF	TRBV6-6	TRBJ2-2
CASSFLTGSSYGYTF	TRBV5-1	TRBJ1-2
CSAFGGTGNFEQYF	TRBV20-1	TRBJ2-7
CASSLEFVQETQYF	TRBV19	TRBJ2-5
CASSQGPLPGLANEQFF	TRBV4-2	TRBJ2-1
CASSLGGRFGEQYF	TRBV7-2	TRBJ2-7
CSADPGLAFREQYF	TRBV20-1	TRBJ2-7
CASSPPWTGYYEQYF	TRBV18	TRBJ2-7
CASSRRGPEAFF	TRBV6-2/TRBV6-3	TRBJ1-1
CASSRQGEDQPQHF	TRBV27	TRBJ1-5
CASRGQDYEQYF	TRBV5-1	TRBJ2-7
CASSLVGLAGVFTDTQYF	TRBV5-1	TRBJ2-3
CSARTGYDATEAFF	TRBV20-1	TRBJ1-1
CASSSRDISRTDTQYF	TRBV7-2	TRBJ2-3
CASSLVQGMENIQYF	TRBV5-6	TRBJ2-4
CASSLDLFGTTEADTQYF	TRBV5-1	TRBJ2-3
CSVGSYQETQYF	TRBV29-1	TRBJ2-5
CASSTRLAGGTRNEQFF	TRBV5-6	TRBJ2-1